This TCR beta chain was observed in a study of molecular identifiers for immune sequencing clone quantification. The CDR3 has 17 residues. The V gene lost 5 bases and the J gene lost 3 bases, with 21 bases spanning the gap. Germline V CDR1 and CDR2: MNHEY, SVGEGT. The sample holds a few counts of this clonotype. With listed TCR primers and previously described methods, bulk TCR libraries were prepared. From the PCR reads, TCRdb called clonotypes with MiXCR, one entry per CDR3 protein. The data contain 550,000 to 750,000 distinct CDR3 sequences, just under 20% of them singletons. The origin of this receptor is a human donor in good health. Some libraries in this study had Jurkat cell RNA spiked in. Material: naive CD8+ T cells from blood, with Jurkat cell RNA spiked in. Sample subset: FACS-sorted CD8+CD4-CCR7+CD45RA+ naive T cells. This chain connects TRBV6-2 or TRBV6-3 to TRBJ2-3; D is undetermined. The CDR3 is CASSQPHSYQKTDTQYF. For the CDR3, the DNA is TGTGCCAGCAGTCAACCTCACAGTTACCAGAAAACAGATACGCAGTATTTT.